Listed below are T cell receptor beta chains from one sample, sequenced in a study of shared clonotypes between healthy human individuals. Using immunoSEQ multiplex PCR, the repertoire was profiled, and TCRdb retains in-frame clones only, with some absent. Counted here are a few hundred thousand clones, 70% to 80% occurring once; the ten biggest clones make up 12%. Sequencing input: PBMCs. These receptors were collected from a woman in her thirties or forties in good health. Some clones in this sample may be carry-over from other donors' samples. Each CDR3 is given with its conserved first and last residue. Each record gives: J gene, V gene, clone size, D gene, CDR3 protein, CDR3 DNA. The D gene is left open where the match is weak. Rows give clone size only sometimes, using once, few, many, or a class for an expanded clone.

>TRBJ2-1|TRBV7-9|.|.
CASSLEGTRMSEQFF
TGTGCCAGCAGCTTAGAAGGGACCCGGATGAGTGAGCAGTTCTTC
>TRBJ2-1|TRBV14|.|.
CASSPNVWQGSYNEQFF
TGTGCCAGCAGCCCAAATGTGTGGCAGGGTTCCTACAATGAGCAGTTCTTC
>TRBJ1-1|TRBV19|.|.
CASSLWGQNTEAFF
TGTGCCAGTAGCCTATGGGGACAGAACACTGAAGCTTTCTTT
>TRBJ2-7|TRBV7-2|.|TRBD2
CASSLGNLAGAMEYF
TGTGCCAGCAGCTTAGGAAACCTAGCGGGAGCGATGGAGTACTTC
>TRBJ2-2|TRBV15|.|.
CATSRDGSETGELFF
TGTGCCACCAGCAGAGACGGCAGCGAGACCGGGGAGCTGTTTTTT
>TRBJ2-3|TRBV5-6|.|TRBD1
CASSGTGGTQYF
TGTGCCAGCAGCGGGACAGGGGGTACGCAGTATTTT
>TRBJ2-7|TRBV5-4|.|TRBD1
CASSLGTGGGYEQYF
TGTGCCAGCAGCTTGGGGACAGGGGGTGGGTACGAGCAGTACTTC
>TRBJ1-2|TRBV6-1|.|.
CASSELGRRNYGYTF
TGTGCCAGCAGTGAACTCGGCAGAAGAAACTATGGCTACACCTTC
>TRBJ2-3|TRBV28|.|.
CASKGAEETDAQYF
TGTGCCAGCAAGGGAGCGGAAGAAACAGATGCGCAGTATTTT
>TRBJ2-5|TRBV7-2|.|TRBD2
CASRPAGGQETQYF
TGTGCCAGCAGGCCCGCGGGGGGCCAAGAGACCCAGTACTTC
>TRBJ2-5|TRBV18|.|.
CASFTNREETQYF
TGTGCCAGCTTCACCAATAGGGAGGAGACCCAGTACTTC
>TRBJ2-3|TRBV18|.|TRBD1
CASSPDRDRDTQYF
TGTGCCAGCTCACCCGACAGGGATCGAGATACGCAGTATTTT
>TRBJ2-7|TRBV19|once|.
CASSIDPNQEQYF
TGTGCCAGTAGTATAGATCCTAATCAAGAGCAGTACTTC
>TRBJ2-1|TRBV15|once|.
CATSRDEESEQFF
TGTGCCACCAGCAGAGATGAGGAGAGTGAGCAGTTCTTC
>TRBJ1-1|TRBV7-8|.|TRBD1
CASSPPVVGQVMNTEAFF
TGTGCCAGCAGCCCACCAGTAGTCGGACAGGTGATGAACACTGAAGCTTTCTTT
>TRBJ2-1|TRBV4-2|.|TRBD1
CASSQDLGQGGDEQFF
TGTGCCAGCAGCCAAGACCTCGGACAGGGGGGAGATGAGCAGTTCTTC
>TRBJ2-5|TRBV7-3|.|.
CASSLGFGIEETQYF
TGTGCCAGCAGCCTCGGATTTGGAATCGAAGAGACCCAGTACTTC
>TRBJ2-7|TRBV6-1|.|.
CASTREINYEQYF
TGTGCCAGCACCAGGGAGATCAACTACGAGCAGTACTTC
>TRBJ2-7|TRBV15|.|.
CATSRGISYEQYF
TGTGCCACCAGCAGAGGTATCTCCTACGAGCAGTACTTC
>TRBJ2-6|TRBV7-9|.|TRBD1
CASSPQQGAEGANVLTF
TGTGCCAGCAGCCCCCAACAGGGGGCGGAGGGGGCCAACGTCCTGACTTTC
>TRBJ2-6|TRBV9|.|.
CASSVERRSSGANVLTF
TGTGCCAGCAGCGTAGAACGGCGGAGCTCTGGGGCCAACGTCCTGACTTTC
>TRBJ1-6|TRBV28|few|TRBD1
CASSLRTGSYNSPLHF
TGTGCCAGTAGTTTAAGGACAGGATCCTATAATTCACCCCTCCACTTT
>TRBJ2-4|TRBV19|.|.
CASNDPRGAFHIQYF
TGTGCCAGTAACGATCCCAGGGGCGCTTTTCACATTCAGTACTTC
>TRBJ2-2|TRBV30|.|.
CAWSATPGRTNTGELFF
TGTGCCTGGAGCGCAACCCCCGGGAGAACGAACACCGGGGAGCTGTTTTTT
>TRBJ2-1|TRBV18|.|TRBD2
CASSPRDSAGVSDEQFF
TGTGCCAGCTCACCCCGCGACAGTGCGGGAGTTAGCGATGAGCAGTTCTTC
>TRBJ2-5|TRBV5-6|once|.
CASSLVGRQETQYF
TGTGCCAGCAGCTTGGTGGGGCGGCAAGAGACCCAGTACTTC
>TRBJ2-7|TRBV11-1|.|.
CASSLGTAWAEQYF
TGTGCCAGCAGCTTGGGGACGGCGTGGGCCGAGCAGTACTTC
>TRBJ1-5|TRBV5-8|once|.
CASSLTPGRPQHF
TGTGCCAGCAGCTTGACCCCAGGGAGGCCCCAGCATTTT
>TRBJ1-1|TRBV5-4|.|.
CASNLTVPQQGTEAFF
TGTGCCAGCAACTTGACAGTACCCCAGCAGGGCACTGAAGCTTTCTTT
>TRBJ2-2|TRBV11-2|.|.
CASSSWGLPNTGELFF
TGTGCCAGCAGCTCATGGGGACTGCCGAACACCGGGGAGCTGTTTTTT
>TRBJ2-5|TRBV7-9|.|.
CASSRQGWETQYF
TGTGCCAGCAGCCGTCAGGGTTGGGAGACCCAGTACTTC
>TRBJ2-6|TRBV27|.|TRBD1
CASSPRTGPSGANVLTF
TGTGCCAGCAGTCCGCGGACAGGACCCTCAGGGGCCAACGTCCTGACTTTC
>TRBJ1-5|TRBV2|.|TRBD1
CASSDQAGGLQPQHF
TGTGCCAGCAGTGACCAGGCAGGGGGACTTCAGCCCCAGCATTTT
>TRBJ1-2|TRBV7-9|.|.
CASSRETYGYTF
TGTGCCAGCAGCCGAGAGACCTATGGCTACACCTTC
>TRBJ1-2|TRBV28|.|.
CASSFRGDYGYTF
TGTGCCAGCAGTTTCCGGGGGGACTATGGCTACACCTTC
>TRBJ1-2|TRBV29-1|.|.
CSVEAVFGYTF
TGCAGCGTTGAAGCGGTCTTTGGCTACACCTTC
>TRBJ1-4|TRBV6-6|many|TRBD1
CASSPGTVNEKLFF
TGTGCCAGCAGTCCAGGGACAGTTAATGAAAAACTGTTTTTT
>TRBJ1-2|TRBV27|.|TRBD1
CASSFRGLNGYTF
TGTGCCAGCAGCTTCAGGGGGCTTAACGGCTACACCTTC
>TRBJ1-5|TRBV7-8|.|.
CASSLAMGGNQPQHF
TGTGCCAGCAGCTTAGCGATGGGTGGTAATCAGCCCCAGCATTTT
>TRBJ1-2|TRBV7-3|.|.
CASSSPGGNGYTF
TGTGCCAGCAGCTCCCCGGGAGGGAATGGCTACACCTTC
>TRBJ2-7|TRBV6-5|.|TRBD1
CASSQTGVGAYEQYF
TGTGCCAGCAGTCAGACAGGGGTGGGGGCTTACGAGCAGTACTTC
>TRBJ2-2|TRBV6-1|.|.
CASSPSGNTGELFF
TGTGCCAGCAGTCCCAGCGGGAACACCGGGGAGCTGTTTTTT
>TRBJ2-7|TRBV4-2|.|.
CASSQYTPSASYEQYF
TGTGCCAGCAGCCAATACACTCCGAGCGCCTCCTACGAGCAGTACTTC
>TRBJ2-2|TRBV25-1|.|TRBD1
CASRGTGGASGELFF
TGTGCCAGCAGGGGGACAGGTGGCGCTTCCGGGGAGCTGTTTTTT
>TRBJ1-4|TRBV28|few|.
CASTSGEKLFF
TGTGCCAGCACTTCAGGGGAAAAACTGTTTTTT
>TRBJ1-2|TRBV11-2|.|.
CASSLDIGYYGYTF
TGTGCCAGCAGCTTAGATATCGGATACTATGGCTACACCTTC
>TRBJ2-5|TRBV18|many|TRBD2
CASSPLGTSRETQYF
TGTGCCAGCTCACCTCTAGGGACTAGCAGGGAGACCCAGTACTTC
>TRBJ2-5|TRBV28|.|TRBD2
CASISSGREETQYF
TGTGCCAGCATCTCTAGCGGGAGGGAAGAGACCCAGTACTTC
>TRBJ1-2|TRBV7-8|.|.
CASSLASANYGYTF
TGTGCCAGCAGCTTAGCTAGCGCCAACTATGGCTACACCTTC
>TRBJ1-2|TRBV7-2|.|.
CASAGNYGYTF
TGTGCCAGCGCAGGGAACTATGGCTACACCTTC
>TRBJ1-2|TRBV28|.|.
CASSLGQLNALYGYTF
TGTGCCAGCAGTTTGGGGCAGCTAAACGCCCTTTATGGCTACACCTTC
>TRBJ1-1|TRBV5-6|.|.
CASSWGDSNTEAFF
TGTGCCAGCAGCTGGGGCGACAGTAACACTGAAGCTTTCTTT
>TRBJ2-5|TRBV21-1|once|.
CASSLTNLTSGSFETQYF
TGTGCCAGCAGCCTCACAAACCTCACTAGCGGGAGTTTCGAGACCCAGTACTTC